This TCR beta chain was found in a study of T cells in Graves' hyperthyroidism and ophthalmopathy. With V trimmed by 4 bases and J by 6 bases, 7 bases remained unmatched. The germline V gene encodes CDR1 LNHDA and CDR2 SQIVND (reference sequence). The CDR3 has 15 amino acids. There were TCR beta CDR3 regions amplified from RNA transcripts. Researchers ran a first-round RT-PCR on the TCR CDR3 using the HTBI primer set. MiXCR, applied by TCRdb to the multiplex PCR reads, yields one record per CDR3 protein. The repertoire holds about 740,000 distinct CDR3 sequences, with around 15% as singletons. What was sequenced was blood. The clonotype comes from a woman younger than 35 with Graves' hyperthyroidism. This sequence joins TRBV19 and TRBJ1-5, with 9 bases aligning to TRBD1. DNA of the CDR3: TGTGCCAGTAGTAACCCCCGACAGGGGGTTCAGCCCCAGCATTTT. The encoded protein is CASSNPRQGVQPQHF. Using reference TRBV19 and TRBJ1-5 for the parts outside the CDR3, the full variable domain is DGGITQSPKYLFRKEGQNVTLSCEQNLNHDAMYWYRQDPGQGLRLIYYSQIVNDFQKGDIAEGYSVSREKKESFPLTVTSAQKNPTAFYLCASSNPRQGVQPQHFGDGTRLSIL.